This TCR beta chain originates from a study of blood T cell repertoires in COVID-19. TCRdb's table, derived via immunoSEQ multiplex PCR, lists solely in-frame clones and lacks some. This table holds under 300,000 clones, 89% found once. This clone was seen a single time. The ends lost 4 bases at V and 3 bases at J; junction bases unmatched: 9. This CDR3 contains 16 residues. Germline V gene sequence: CDR1 SGHRS, CDR2 YFSETQ. Input material: peripheral blood. The clonotype was recovered from a man aged 50-60 years with acute or convalescent COVID-19. V is TRBV5-1 and J is TRBJ2-3, with 9 bases matching TRBD1. The CDR3 region has the DNA TGCGCCAGCAGCATAGGACAGGGGAGGAGGACAGATACGCAGTATTTT. The encoded protein is CASSIGQGRRTDTQYF.